The clone carrying this TCR beta chain came up a few times. This sample stems from a study of human T cells and chemical hapten exposure. TCRdb fed the RACE reads into MiXCR, producing one record per CDR3 protein. Here the sample spans about 200,000 distinct CDR3 sequences, around a quarter being singletons. The time point was: patch test 3, about 24 weeks after DPC sensitization. Specified treatment: therapeutic diphenylcyclopropenone sensitization with weekly scalp DPC. V was pared by 4 bases and J by 5 bases, with 11 bases between. The CDR3 length is 14 residues. From germline, CDR1 is KGHDR and CDR2 SFDVKD.

The TCR comes from a woman aged 40 to 49 with alopecia areata. Some clones in this sample may be carry-over from other donors' samples. The V and J genes are TRBV24-1 and TRBJ2-1, with D perhaps matching TRBD1 (5 bases). Sequenced material: whole blood, taken in connection with sensitization to the hapten diphenylcyclopropenone (DPC). The CDR3 region has the DNA TGTGCCACCAGTGAACCTGGGGCCGACAATGAGCAGTTCTTC. Protein product: CATSEPGADNEQFF.